This T cell receptor beta chain was captured by sequencing in a study of CD4 T cell repertoires and nickel (dated by TCRdb to the early 2020s). Library preparation employed RT-PCR. These reads were obtained on an Illumina MiSeq. TCRdb reanalyzed the raw reads on its own, using fastp at Q25 for trimming and MiXCR for clone calling, and kept in-frame beta chains. Every CDR3 protein is listed once, alongside the most common genes and DNA of its rows. Here the sample has approximately 180 distinct CDR3 sequences; 70% to 80% occur a single time. About 16% of the sample is in the top ten clones. At the junction V is shortened by 1 base and J by 6 bases, with 4 bases in between. Taken from the germline V gene (reference sequence), the CDR1 and CDR2 loops are LGHDT and YNNKEL. CDR3 length: 12 amino acids, cysteine to phenylalanine. Just the 36-base CDR3 DNA is kept, in frame starting at base 1. In regard to this clonotype: Its antigen is not yet known. No quality values exist for individual bases; no much larger clone is one base distant.

Sequenced material: CD4+ T cells from blood, not recorded whether cultured. The sequence was collected from a human donor in a nickel allergy study, with or without nickel allergy (not recorded which). It is not recorded whether this sample comes from one donor or several. The chain links TRBV3-1 with TRBJ2-4; the D gene identity is not certain. The DNA sequence follows: TGTGCCAGCAGCCAAGTAGGAAACATTCAGTACTTC. Its protein product is CASSQVGNIQYF. When the CDR3 is completed using the reference TRBV3-1 and TRBJ2-4 genes on either side, the full variable domain is DTAVSQTPKYLVTQMGNDKSIKCEQNLGHDTMYWYKQDSKKFLKIMFSYNNKELIINETVPNRFSPKSPDKAHLNLHINSLELGDSAVYFCASSQVGNIQYFGAGTRLSVL.